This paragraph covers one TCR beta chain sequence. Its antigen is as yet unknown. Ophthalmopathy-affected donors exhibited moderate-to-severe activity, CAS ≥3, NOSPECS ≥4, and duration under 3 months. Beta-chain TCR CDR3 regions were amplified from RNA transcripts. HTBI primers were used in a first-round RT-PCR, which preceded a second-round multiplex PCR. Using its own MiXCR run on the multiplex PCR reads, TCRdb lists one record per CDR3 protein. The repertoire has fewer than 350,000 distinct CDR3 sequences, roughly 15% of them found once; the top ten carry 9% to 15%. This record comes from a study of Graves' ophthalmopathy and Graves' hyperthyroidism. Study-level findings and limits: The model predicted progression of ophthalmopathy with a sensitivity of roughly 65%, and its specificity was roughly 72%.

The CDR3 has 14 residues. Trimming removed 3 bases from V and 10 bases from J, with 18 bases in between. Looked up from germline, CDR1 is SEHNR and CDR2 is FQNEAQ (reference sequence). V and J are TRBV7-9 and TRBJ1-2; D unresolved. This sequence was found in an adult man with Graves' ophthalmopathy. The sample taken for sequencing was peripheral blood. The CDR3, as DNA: TGTGCCAGCAGCTTCTATACGGGCGGGGAAGTCTACACCTTC. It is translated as CASSFYTGGEVYTF.